Sequencing of this T cell receptor (beta chain) was carried out in a study of OX40 agonist ivuxolimab in advanced cancers. This CDR3 is 15 amino acids long. V lost 0 bases and J 0 bases, leaving 6 bases between the germline ends. Germline CDR1 and CDR2: SGDLS and YYNGEE. Study-level results: Partial responders treated at 0.1-3.0 mg/kg exhibited clonal expansion among the lowest measured.

Remarks on this clone: The antigen is unknown.

Assay used: immunoSEQ multiplex PCR; TCRdb lists only in-frame clones, some missing. The profile shows roughly 13,000 clones, over 85% of them singletons. The source was CD4+ or CD8+ T cells sorted from blood, collected in a trial of the OX40 agonist ivuxolimab. The TCR comes from an adult with an advanced solid tumor such as melanoma, head and neck, liver or kidney cancer. The chain couples TRBV9 to TRBJ2-2, with D unclear. The CDR3, as DNA: TGTGCCAGCAGCGTAGGAACAGCGAACACCGGGGAGCTGTTTTTT. This encodes CASSVGTANTGELFF.